This T cell receptor beta chain derives from a study of TIL therapy for anti-PD-1-resistant metastatic lung cancer. Study-wide background: Tumors were harvested before any PD-1/PD-L1 blockade. Tumors had a median PD-L1 proportion score of 5% to 6.5%.

Study-level findings and limits: After infusion, TIL clonotypes partly replaced peripheral T cells and declined over months.

Time point defined: pre-treatment sample, taken before nivolumab and TIL therapy. The immunoSEQ assay was v3. The method was immunoSEQ multiplex PCR; TCRdb's version includes in-frame clones alone and lacks a portion of them. The sample includes tens of thousands of clones, about 86% of them seen just once. From germline, CDR1 is MDHEN and CDR2 SYDVKM. There are 17 residues in the CDR3. Deletions cut 5 bases from V and 2 bases from J, with 22 bases between. A remark on this clone: No antigen is known for it.

Here the sequenced sample was blood, taken at baseline. This chain links TRBV28 with TRBJ2-7; D perhaps matches TRBD1 (6 bases). This TCR was recovered from a person aged 25 to 85 with non-small cell lung cancer. The CDR3 here is CASSGILNREIAYEQYF. The CDR3, as DNA: TGTGCCAGCAGTGGAATATTGAACAGGGAAATAGCCTACGAGCAGTACTTC.